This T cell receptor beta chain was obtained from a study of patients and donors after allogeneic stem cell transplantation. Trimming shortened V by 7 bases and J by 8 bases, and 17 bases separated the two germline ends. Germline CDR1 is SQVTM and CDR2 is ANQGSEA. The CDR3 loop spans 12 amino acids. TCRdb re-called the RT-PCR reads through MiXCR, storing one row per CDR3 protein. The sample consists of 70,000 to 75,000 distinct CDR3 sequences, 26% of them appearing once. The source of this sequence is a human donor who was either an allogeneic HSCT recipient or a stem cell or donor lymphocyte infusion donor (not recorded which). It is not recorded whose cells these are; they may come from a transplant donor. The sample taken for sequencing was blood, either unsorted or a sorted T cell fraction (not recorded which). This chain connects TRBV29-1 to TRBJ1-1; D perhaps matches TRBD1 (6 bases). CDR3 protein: CSASWRGGEAFF. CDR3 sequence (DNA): TGCAGCGCGAGTTGGAGGGGGGGAGAAGCTTTCTTT.